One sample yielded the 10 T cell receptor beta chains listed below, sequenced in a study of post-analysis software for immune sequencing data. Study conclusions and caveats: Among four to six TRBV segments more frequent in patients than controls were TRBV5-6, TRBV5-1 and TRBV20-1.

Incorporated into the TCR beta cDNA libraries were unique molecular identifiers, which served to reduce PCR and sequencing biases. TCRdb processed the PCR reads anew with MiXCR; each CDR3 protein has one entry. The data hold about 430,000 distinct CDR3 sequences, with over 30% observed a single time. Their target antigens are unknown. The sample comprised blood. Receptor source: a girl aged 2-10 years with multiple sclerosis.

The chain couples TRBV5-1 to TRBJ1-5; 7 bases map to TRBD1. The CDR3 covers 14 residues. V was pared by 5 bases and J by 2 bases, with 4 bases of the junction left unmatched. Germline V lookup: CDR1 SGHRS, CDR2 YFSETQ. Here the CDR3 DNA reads TGCGCCAGCAGGGGTGACAGGGGCAATCAGCCCCAGCATTTT. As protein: CASRGDRGNQPQHF.

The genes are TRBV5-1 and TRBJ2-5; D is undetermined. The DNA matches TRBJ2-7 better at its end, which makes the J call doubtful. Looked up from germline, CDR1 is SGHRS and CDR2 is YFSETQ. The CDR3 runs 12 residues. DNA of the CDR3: TGCGCCAGCAGCTTGACAAGCCTCGAGCAGTACTTC. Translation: CASSLTSLEQYF.

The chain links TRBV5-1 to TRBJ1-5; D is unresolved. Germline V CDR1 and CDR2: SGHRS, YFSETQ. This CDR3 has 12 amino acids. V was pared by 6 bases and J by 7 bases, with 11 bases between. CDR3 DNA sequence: TGCGCCAGCATATCGGTTGTCCAGCCCCAGCATTTT. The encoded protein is CASISVVQPQHF. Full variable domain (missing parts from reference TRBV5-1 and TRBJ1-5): KAGVTQTPRYLIKTRGQQVTLSCSPISGHRSVSWYQQTPGQGLQFLFEYFSETQRNKGNFPGRFSGRQFSNSRSEMNVSTLELGDSALYLCASISVVQPQHFGDGTRLSIL.

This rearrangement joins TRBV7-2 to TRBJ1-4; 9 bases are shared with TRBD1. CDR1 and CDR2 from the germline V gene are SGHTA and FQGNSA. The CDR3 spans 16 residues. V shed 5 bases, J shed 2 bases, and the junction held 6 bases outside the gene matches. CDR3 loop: CASSLDTGGTNEKLFF. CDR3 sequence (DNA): TGTGCCAGCAGCCTAGATACAGGGGGCACTAATGAAAAACTGTTTTTT.

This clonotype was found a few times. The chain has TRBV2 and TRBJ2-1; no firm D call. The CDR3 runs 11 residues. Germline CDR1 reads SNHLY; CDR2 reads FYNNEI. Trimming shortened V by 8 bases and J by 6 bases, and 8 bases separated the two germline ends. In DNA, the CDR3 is TGTGCCAGCTGTCAGTTCAATGAGCAGTTCTTC. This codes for CASCQFNEQFF.

The CDR3 spells CSASDIGLYNEQFF. CDR3 in DNA: TGCAGTGCTAGTGACATAGGATTATACAATGAGCAGTTCTTC. The chain links TRBV20-1 to TRBJ2-1, with D uncertain. Per germline, CDR1 DFQATT and CDR2 SNEGSKA (reference sequence). The CDR3 runs 14 residues. V was shortened by 3 bases and J by 4 bases, with 13 bases between the two germline ends.

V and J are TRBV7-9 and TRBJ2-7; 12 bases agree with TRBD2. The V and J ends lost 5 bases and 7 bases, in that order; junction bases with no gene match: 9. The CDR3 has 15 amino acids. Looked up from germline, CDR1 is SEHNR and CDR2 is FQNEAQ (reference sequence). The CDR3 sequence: CASSPPLAGGREQYF. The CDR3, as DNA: TGTGCCAGCAGCCCCCCACTAGCGGGGGGCCGGGAGCAGTACTTC.

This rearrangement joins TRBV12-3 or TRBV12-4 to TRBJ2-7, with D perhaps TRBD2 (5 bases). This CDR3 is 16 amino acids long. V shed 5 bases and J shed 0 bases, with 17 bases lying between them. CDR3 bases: TGTGCCAGCAGTCCCCGGGGTCGTTTAGACTCCTACGAGCAGTACTTC. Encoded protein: CASSPRGRLDSYEQYF.

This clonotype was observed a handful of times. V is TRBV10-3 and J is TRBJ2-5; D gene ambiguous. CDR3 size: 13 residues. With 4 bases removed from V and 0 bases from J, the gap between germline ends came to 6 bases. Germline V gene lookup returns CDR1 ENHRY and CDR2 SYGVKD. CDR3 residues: CAISVSYQETQYF. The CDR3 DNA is TGTGCCATCAGTGTATCGTACCAAGAGACCCAGTACTTC.

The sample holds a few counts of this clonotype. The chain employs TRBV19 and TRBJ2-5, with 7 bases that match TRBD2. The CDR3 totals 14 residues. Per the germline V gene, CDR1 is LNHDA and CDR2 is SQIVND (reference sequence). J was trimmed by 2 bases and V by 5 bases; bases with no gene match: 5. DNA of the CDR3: TGTGCCAGTAGTCCCTGGGGGGGTCAAGAGACCCAGTACTTC. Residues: CASSPWGGQETQYF.